The clone carrying this T cell receptor beta chain was picked up many times. What it binds is unknown. Germline V gene sequence: CDR1 SGHTA, CDR2 FQGNSA. The CDR3 totals 14 residues. Germline trimming cut 7 bases from V and 0 bases from J; bases unmatched to any gene: 4. TCRdb called the reads again in MiXCR, with one record for every CDR3 protein. The sample lists some 250,000 distinct CDR3 sequences, approximately 8.3% seen once, with approximately 16% in the top ten. The sample originates from a study of T cell repertoires in cytomegalovirus infection. Study as a whole: CMV infection together with matching HLA type was indicated by public TCR beta signatures. General study results and limits: Summed public TCR beta family frequency identified CMV carriers bearing the relevant HLA. HLA-C-restricted CMV clonotypes gave the most frequent clonotype in two of eight donors.

The receptor was derived from a human donor in good health (CMV status not recorded). Some clones in this sample may be carry-over from other donors' samples. Sequenced material: PBMCs. The chain joins TRBV7-2 to TRBJ2-7, with TRBD2 matching over 9 bases. CDR3 sequence: CASTRGGPSYEQYF. The CDR3 DNA reads as TGTGCCAGCACGCGGGGGGGCCCCTCCTACGAGCAGTACTTC.